A selection of T cell receptor beta chains follows, all from one sample in a study of T-cell memory formation after mild COVID-19. From the 5' RACE reads, TCRdb called clonotypes with MiXCR, one entry per CDR3 protein. The sample records fewer than 200,000 distinct CDR3 sequences, around a sixth being singletons. The sequenced material came from PBMCs or a T cell subset sorted from them (not recorded which). These receptors were obtained from a man aged 18 to 29 who had mild COVID-19 (a few samples of this study predate the infection). Cell type and time point are not known. Both conserved end residues are part of each CDR3. A D gene is named only where the DNA matches it firmly. The listing skips clone size in some rows; elsewhere it reads once, few, many or a size class.

clone_size: -
v_call: TRBV5-1
d_call: -
cdr3_length: 14
j_call: TRBJ2-5
cdr3_nt: TGCGCCAGCAGCTCGGACGGATCCAAAGAGACCCAGTACTTC
cdr3_aa: CASSSDGSKETQYF

clone_size: -
v_call: TRBV27
d_call: -
cdr3_length: 14
j_call: TRBJ1-2
cdr3_nt: TGTGCCAGCAGTTCCACCAGGGAGAACTATGGCTACACCTTC
cdr3_aa: CASSSTRENYGYTF

clone_size: -
v_call: TRBV5-1
d_call: -
cdr3_length: 15
j_call: TRBJ2-1
cdr3_nt: TGCGCCAGCAGCGGCCGGGACGGAACCTACAATGAGCAGTTCTTC
cdr3_aa: CASSGRDGTYNEQFF

clone_size: many
v_call: TRBV5-1
d_call: -
cdr3_length: 14
j_call: TRBJ2-5
cdr3_nt: TGCGCCAGCAGCTTGGATATCGAGCGGGAGACCCAGTACTTC
cdr3_aa: CASSLDIERETQYF

clone_size: few
v_call: TRBV11-3
d_call: TRBD2
cdr3_length: 15
j_call: TRBJ2-1
cdr3_nt: TGTGCCAGCAGCTTCAGTCTAGCGGGGATCAATGAGCAGTTCTTC
cdr3_aa: CASSFSLAGINEQFF

clone_size: -
v_call: TRBV4-3
d_call: -
cdr3_length: 16
j_call: TRBJ2-5
cdr3_nt: TGCGCCAGCAGCCAGGTTGTGGCGGTAACGGGGGAGACCCAGTACTTC
cdr3_aa: CASSQVVAVTGETQYF

clone_size: -
v_call: TRBV12-3/TRBV12-4
d_call: TRBD2
cdr3_length: 18
j_call: TRBJ2-2
cdr3_nt: TGTGCCAGCAGTTTAGCCGGACTAGCGGGGGGGAACACCGGGGAGCTGTTTTTT
cdr3_aa: CASSLAGLAGGNTGELFF

clone_size: -
v_call: TRBV7-9
d_call: TRBD1
cdr3_length: 15
j_call: TRBJ1-6
cdr3_nt: TGTGCCAGCAGCGGTGGGACAGACTATAATTCACCCCTCCACTTT
cdr3_aa: CASSGGTDYNSPLHF

clone_size: -
v_call: TRBV12-3/TRBV12-4
d_call: TRBD1
cdr3_length: 14
j_call: TRBJ1-1
cdr3_nt: TGTGCCAGCAGTGGGACAGGGGCAATCACTGAAGCTTTCTTT
cdr3_aa: CASSGTGAITEAFF

clone_size: -
v_call: TRBV5-1
d_call: -
cdr3_length: 14
j_call: TRBJ1-4
cdr3_nt: TGCGCCAGCAGCTTGGGGAGGGGGGCCGAAAAACTGTTTTTT
cdr3_aa: CASSLGRGAEKLFF

clone_size: -
v_call: TRBV12-3/TRBV12-4
d_call: -
cdr3_length: 13
j_call: TRBJ1-4
cdr3_nt: TGTGCCAGCAGTTTTACCCAGGGGGAAAAACTGTTTTTT
cdr3_aa: CASSFTQGEKLFF

clone_size: -
v_call: TRBV4-3
d_call: -
cdr3_length: 15
j_call: TRBJ1-2
cdr3_nt: TGCGCCAGCAGCCAAGGCCCGGACAGTGTCTATGGCTACACCTTC
cdr3_aa: CASSQGPDSVYGYTF

clone_size: few
v_call: TRBV2
d_call: -
cdr3_length: 15
j_call: TRBJ1-5
cdr3_nt: TGTGCCAGCAGAGCGACAGGCCGTTACAATCAGCCCCAGCATTTT
cdr3_aa: CASRATGRYNQPQHF

clone_size: -
v_call: TRBV30
d_call: -
cdr3_length: 13
j_call: TRBJ1-3
cdr3_nt: TGTGCCTGGAGTGTGGGTTCTGGAAACACCATATATTTT
cdr3_aa: CAWSVGSGNTIYF

clone_size: -
v_call: TRBV6-2/TRBV6-3
d_call: -
cdr3_length: 14
j_call: TRBJ2-1
cdr3_nt: TGTGCCAGCAGTAGGACACAGATCTACAATGAGCAGTTCTTC
cdr3_aa: CASSRTQIYNEQFF

clone_size: -
v_call: TRBV25-1
d_call: -
cdr3_length: 13
j_call: TRBJ1-1
cdr3_nt: TGTGCCAGCAGTGAACCCGGCGGATCTGAAGCTTTCTTT
cdr3_aa: CASSEPGGSEAFF

clone_size: -
v_call: TRBV7-2
d_call: -
cdr3_length: 13
j_call: TRBJ2-5
cdr3_nt: TGTGCCAGCAGCTTAGAAGCTTGGGAGACCCAGTACTTC
cdr3_aa: CASSLEAWETQYF

clone_size: -
v_call: TRBV3-1
d_call: TRBD1
cdr3_length: 15
j_call: TRBJ1-4
cdr3_nt: TGTGCCAGCAGCCCCCCCGGACAGGGCGGTGAAAAACTGTTTTTT
cdr3_aa: CASSPPGQGGEKLFF

clone_size: -
v_call: TRBV4-3
d_call: -
cdr3_length: 15
j_call: TRBJ1-2
cdr3_nt: TGCGCCAGCAGCCAAGATTTGGGCGGTTCCTATGGCTACACCTTC
cdr3_aa: CASSQDLGGSYGYTF

clone_size: -
v_call: TRBV20-1
d_call: TRBD2
cdr3_length: 12
j_call: TRBJ2-5
cdr3_nt: TGCAGTGCTAGCCTAGCGGGAGAGACCCAGTACTTC
cdr3_aa: CSASLAGETQYF

clone_size: -
v_call: TRBV28
d_call: -
cdr3_length: 15
j_call: TRBJ2-3
cdr3_nt: TGTGCCAGCAGTTCCTGGACCCCAAGACCAGATACGCAGTATTTT
cdr3_aa: CASSSWTPRPDTQYF

clone_size: -
v_call: TRBV25-1
d_call: -
cdr3_length: 15
j_call: TRBJ2-7
cdr3_nt: TGTGCCAGCAGTGAAGGGACACCCTATTCCTACGAGCAGTACTTC
cdr3_aa: CASSEGTPYSYEQYF

clone_size: few
v_call: TRBV4-3
d_call: TRBD1
cdr3_length: 15
j_call: TRBJ2-1
cdr3_nt: TGCGCCAGCAGCCGTCCCGGGACAGGGACCGATGAGCAGTTCTTC
cdr3_aa: CASSRPGTGTDEQFF

clone_size: few
v_call: TRBV18
d_call: -
cdr3_length: 14
j_call: TRBJ1-6
cdr3_nt: TGTGCCAGCTCGCAATCTACCCAATCTTCACCCCTCCACTTT
cdr3_aa: CASSQSTQSSPLHF

clone_size: -
v_call: TRBV19
d_call: TRBD1
cdr3_length: 12
j_call: TRBJ2-4
cdr3_nt: TGTGCCAGTGACTCGGGACAGGGAATTCAGTACTTC
cdr3_aa: CASDSGQGIQYF

clone_size: -
v_call: TRBV27
d_call: -
cdr3_length: 14
j_call: TRBJ1-5
cdr3_nt: TGTGCCAGCAGTTTATTGGGGGGCGGGCAGCCCCAGCATTTT
cdr3_aa: CASSLLGGGQPQHF

clone_size: -
v_call: TRBV12-3/TRBV12-4
d_call: TRBD1
cdr3_length: 14
j_call: TRBJ2-7
cdr3_nt: TGTGCCAGCAGTCTGGGACAGGGGAACTACGAGCAGTACTTC
cdr3_aa: CASSLGQGNYEQYF

clone_size: few
v_call: TRBV28
d_call: TRBD1
cdr3_length: 15
j_call: TRBJ1-1
cdr3_nt: TGTGCCAGCAGTCGCCCCGGGACAGGGAACACTGAAGCTTTCTTT
cdr3_aa: CASSRPGTGNTEAFF

clone_size: few
v_call: TRBV5-5
d_call: -
cdr3_length: 14
j_call: TRBJ2-7
cdr3_nt: TGTGCCAGCAGCTCTACGACAGTTCACTACGAGCAGTACTTC
cdr3_aa: CASSSTTVHYEQYF

clone_size: few
v_call: TRBV6-6
d_call: -
cdr3_length: 13
j_call: TRBJ1-6
cdr3_nt: TGTGCCAGCAGTTCCTCTACGTATTCACCCCTCCACTTT
cdr3_aa: CASSSSTYSPLHF

clone_size: -
v_call: TRBV11-2
d_call: -
cdr3_length: 13
j_call: TRBJ2-5
cdr3_nt: TGTGCCAGCAGCTTAGGAGACCGGGAGACCCAGTACTTC
cdr3_aa: CASSLGDRETQYF

clone_size: few
v_call: TRBV12-3/TRBV12-4
d_call: TRBD1
cdr3_length: 15
j_call: TRBJ1-3
cdr3_nt: TGTGCCAGCAGTCGCACAGGGGGAGCTGGAAACACCATATATTTT
cdr3_aa: CASSRTGGAGNTIYF

clone_size: few
v_call: TRBV6-5
d_call: -
cdr3_length: 15
j_call: TRBJ2-7
cdr3_nt: TGTGCCAGCAGTACCCCACAGGGACCCTCCTACGAGCAGTACTTC
cdr3_aa: CASSTPQGPSYEQYF

clone_size: few
v_call: TRBV6-6
d_call: TRBD1
cdr3_length: 15
j_call: TRBJ1-1
cdr3_nt: TGTGCCACTCACCCGGGACAGGTCCTTGGCACTGAAGCTTTCTTT
cdr3_aa: CATHPGQVLGTEAFF

clone_size: few
v_call: TRBV2
d_call: TRBD1
cdr3_length: 14
j_call: TRBJ2-1
cdr3_nt: TGTGCCAGCCTTCCGGGACAGGGGGCGCATGAGCAGTTCTTC
cdr3_aa: CASLPGQGAHEQFF

clone_size: -
v_call: TRBV7-3
d_call: -
cdr3_length: 15
j_call: TRBJ2-2
cdr3_nt: TGTGCCAGCAGCCCCGGGCGGGATAACACCGGGGAGCTGTTTTTT
cdr3_aa: CASSPGRDNTGELFF

clone_size: -
v_call: TRBV4-3
d_call: TRBD1
cdr3_length: 16
j_call: TRBJ1-1
cdr3_nt: TGCGCCAGCAGCCAAGATCTGGGACAGGAGAACACTGAAGCTTTCTTT
cdr3_aa: CASSQDLGQENTEAFF

clone_size: many
v_call: TRBV7-2
d_call: TRBD2
cdr3_length: 16
j_call: TRBJ2-5
cdr3_nt: TGTGCCAGCAGCTTGAGTGGAGCGGGGGGCCAAGAGACCCAGTACTTC
cdr3_aa: CASSLSGAGGQETQYF

clone_size: once
v_call: TRBV20-1
d_call: TRBD1
cdr3_length: 14
j_call: TRBJ1-1
cdr3_nt: TGCAGTGCTAGGAGGACAGGGTTTGTCACTGAAGCTTTCTTT
cdr3_aa: CSARRTGFVTEAFF

clone_size: few
v_call: TRBV5-1
d_call: TRBD1
cdr3_length: 15
j_call: TRBJ2-4
cdr3_nt: TGCGCCAGCAGCCCTGGCAGGGGGTCGGTATACATTCAGTACTTC
cdr3_aa: CASSPGRGSVYIQYF

clone_size: few
v_call: TRBV9
d_call: -
cdr3_length: 15
j_call: TRBJ2-1
cdr3_nt: TGTGCCAGCAGCGCCGACCGACAGGTGGGCAATGAGCAGTTCTTC
cdr3_aa: CASSADRQVGNEQFF

clone_size: few
v_call: TRBV20-1
d_call: -
cdr3_length: 14
j_call: TRBJ1-2
cdr3_nt: TGCAGTGCTAGAGATAGCTCGAGGGGCGGAGGCTACACCTTC
cdr3_aa: CSARDSSRGGGYTF

clone_size: few
v_call: TRBV29-1
d_call: -
cdr3_length: 13
j_call: TRBJ2-7
cdr3_nt: TGCAGCGTAACCGGGACATACTCCTACGAGCAGTACTTC
cdr3_aa: CSVTGTYSYEQYF

clone_size: few
v_call: TRBV11-2
d_call: -
cdr3_length: 14
j_call: TRBJ2-1
cdr3_nt: TGTGCCAGCAGCAAGGCGCCGTCATACAATGAGCAGTTCTTC
cdr3_aa: CASSKAPSYNEQFF

clone_size: -
v_call: TRBV20-1
d_call: -
cdr3_length: 14
j_call: TRBJ2-3
cdr3_nt: TGCAGTGCTGACCGGGATAACCGAGGGGGTACGCAGTATTTT
cdr3_aa: CSADRDNRGGTQYF

clone_size: -
v_call: TRBV5-1
d_call: -
cdr3_length: 13
j_call: TRBJ1-1
cdr3_nt: TGCGACAGTTCCAGGGCTCTGAACACTGAAGCTTTCTTT
cdr3_aa: CDSSRALNTEAFF

clone_size: few
v_call: TRBV24-1
d_call: TRBD1
cdr3_length: 17
j_call: TRBJ2-3
cdr3_nt: TGTGCCACCAGTGATCCGGGGGACAGGGAGGGCACAGATACGCAGTATTTT
cdr3_aa: CATSDPGDREGTDTQYF

clone_size: few
v_call: TRBV5-5
d_call: -
cdr3_length: 13
j_call: TRBJ2-3
cdr3_nt: TGTGCCAGCAGCTTGAATATAGCAGATACGCAGTATTTT
cdr3_aa: CASSLNIADTQYF

clone_size: few
v_call: TRBV20-1
d_call: -
cdr3_length: 12
j_call: TRBJ2-7
cdr3_nt: TGCAGTGCTCCCGGGGAAGCGGAAGAGCAGTACTTC
cdr3_aa: CSAPGEAEEQYF

clone_size: -
v_call: TRBV20-1
d_call: -
cdr3_length: 14
j_call: TRBJ2-2
cdr3_nt: TGCAGTGCTAGAGATCGTCTGGTAGGGGGTTCGCTGTTTTTT
cdr3_aa: CSARDRLVGGSLFF

clone_size: few
v_call: TRBV2
d_call: -
cdr3_length: 13
j_call: TRBJ1-2
cdr3_nt: TGTGCCAGCAGTCCACTACAGGTCTATGGCTACACCTTC
cdr3_aa: CASSPLQVYGYTF

clone_size: once
v_call: TRBV11-2
d_call: TRBD1
cdr3_length: 16
j_call: TRBJ1-3
cdr3_nt: TGTGCCAGCAGCCCGACAGGGGGTAGCTCTGGAAACACCATATATTTT
cdr3_aa: CASSPTGGSSGNTIYF

clone_size: many
v_call: TRBV7-2
d_call: -
cdr3_length: 14
j_call: TRBJ1-5
cdr3_nt: TGTGCCAGCAGCTTTGCAGTGAGCAATCAGCCCCAGCATTTT
cdr3_aa: CASSFAVSNQPQHF

clone_size: few
v_call: TRBV5-1
d_call: -
cdr3_length: 14
j_call: TRBJ1-5
cdr3_nt: TGCGCCAGCAGCTTGTATAGTGGGAATCAGCCCCAGCATTTT
cdr3_aa: CASSLYSGNQPQHF

clone_size: many
v_call: TRBV6-2/TRBV6-3
d_call: -
cdr3_length: 13
j_call: TRBJ1-1
cdr3_nt: TGTGCCAGCAGCCAGACAGGAAACACTGAAGCTTTCTTT
cdr3_aa: CASSQTGNTEAFF